The 24 T cell receptor beta chains below were found in one sample sequenced in a study of technical replicates of blood from several donors. Libraries were prepared by immunoSEQ multiplex PCR; TCRdb keeps only in-frame clonotypes and omits some of them. The sample has about 60,000 clones, around 87% seen once. Sample: PBMCs. The receptor source for this set is a human donor in good health. Some clones in this sample may be carry-over from other donors' samples.

This clone was counted between two and nine times. This chain uses TRBV12-1 with TRBJ1-1; the table assigns TRBD1, which was not confirmed against the DNA. TRBV12-1 is classified as a pseudogene. This CDR3 has 12 amino acids. The CDR3 region has the DNA TGTGCCAGCAGGGGCAGGGTGGGTGAAGCTTTCTTT. It is translated as CASRGRVGEAFF.

The chain joins TRBV7-2 to TRBJ2-7, with TRBD2 identical over 9 bases. V lost 1 base, J lost 3 bases, and 7 bases stayed unmatched. Germline V gene sequence: CDR1 SGHTA, CDR2 FQGNSA. The CDR3 runs to 16 residues. The CDR3 region has the DNA TGTGCCAGCAGCTTAGGCGCGGGAGGGAGTGGCTACGAGCAGTACTTC. Amino acid sequence: CASSLGAGGSGYEQYF.

The genes are TRBV7-3 and TRBJ2-3; TRBD2 aligns across 12 bases. This CDR3 comprises 17 residues. Germline loops: CDR1 SGHTA, CDR2 FQGTGA. V lost 7 bases, J lost 8 bases, and 16 bases stayed unmatched. CDR3 region: CASTPEVGLAGGVTQYF. For the CDR3, the DNA is TGTGCCAGCACCCCGGAGGTGGGGCTAGCGGGGGGGGTTACGCAGTATTTT.

The rearrangement uses TRBV11-3 and TRBJ2-3; 11 nucleotides line up with TRBD1. Germline CDR1 and CDR2: SGHNT and YENEEA. The CDR3 covers 14 residues. The V gene end was trimmed by 4 bases and the J gene end by 5 bases; junction bases not matched to a gene: 2. The CDR3 sequence is CASSSGTGGDTQYF. CDR3 sequence (DNA): TGTGCCAGCAGCTCCGGGACAGGGGGAGATACGCAGTATTTT.

This clone was recorded once. The chain employs TRBV19 and TRBJ1-2; TRBD1 might be the D (5 bases). The CDR3 spans 14 residues. V was pared by 4 bases and J by 8 bases, with 17 bases between. Germline CDR1 is LNHDA and CDR2 is SQIVND (reference sequence). As DNA, the CDR3 is TGTGCCAGTAGTAGCCTTCAGGGAGGTGACGGCTACACCTTC. Translation gives CASSSLQGGDGYTF.

J is TRBJ2-7 and V is TRBV9; TRBD2 matches 8 bases. From germline, CDR1 is SGDLS and CDR2 YYNGEE. Trimming took 1 base from V and 3 from J; bases not matched to a gene: 9. The CDR3 is made up of 16 amino acids. The CDR3 loop reads CASSVSSRGGVYEQYF. The CDR3 DNA is TGTGCCAGCAGCGTATCTAGCCGGGGGGGGGTCTACGAGCAGTACTTC.

This sequence joins TRBV6-4 and TRBJ2-3; TRBD2 aligns across 9 bases. V was clipped by 0 bases and J by 4 bases; unmatched bases: 5. This CDR3 has 16 amino acids. Germline V lookup: CDR1 MRHNA, CDR2 SNTAGT. CDR3: CASSDSAREGSDTQYF. The DNA of the CDR3 is TGTGCCAGCAGTGACTCAGCGCGGGAGGGTTCAGATACGCAGTATTTT.

V is TRBV5-1 and J is TRBJ2-7; 7 bases align to TRBD1. The CDR3 consists of 15 residues. Germline assignment: CDR1 SGHRS and CDR2 YFSETQ. Unmatched junction bases numbered 18, after V lost 8 bases and J lost 7 bases. The CDR3 here is CASQASGTDLGEQYF. The CDR3 nucleotides read TGCGCCAGTCAGGCCTCCGGGACAGATTTGGGGGAGCAGTACTTC.

This chain connects TRBV7-2 to TRBJ2-1; possibly TRBD2 for D (5 bases). CDR1 and CDR2 (germline): SGHTA, FQGNSA. V was cut by 5 bases and J by 8 bases, with 16 bases left in between. The CDR3 has 14 residues. CDR3 bases: TGTGCCAGCAGCCCCGGCAGCAGCGGCGATGAGCAGTTCTTC. It codes for CASSPGSSGDEQFF.

The V call is TRBV7-9, the J call TRBJ1-1; tentative D call: TRBD1 (5 bases). The germline CDR1 and CDR2 sequences are SEHNR and FQNEAQ (reference sequence). The CDR3 length is 14 residues. Deletions cut 5 bases from V and 2 bases from J, with 12 bases between. The DNA of the CDR3 is TGTGCCAGCAGCCTGACCGACAGAAACACTGAAGCTTTCTTT. It translates to CASSLTDRNTEAFF.

J is TRBJ2-1 and V is TRBV9; D ambiguous. Trimming left V 4 bases short and J 7 bases short, with 12 bases between. Germline-derived CDR1 and CDR2 are SGDLS and YYNGEE. There are 13 residues in the CDR3. The CDR3: CASSRVGRNEQFF. In DNA, the CDR3 is TGTGCCAGCAGCCGAGTGGGCAGGAATGAGCAGTTCTTC. The entire variable domain, with the rest obtained from reference TRBV9 and TRBJ2-1, is as follows: DSGVTQTPKHLITATGQRVTLRCSPRSGDLSVYWYQQSLDQGLQFLIQYYNGEERAKGNILERFSAQQFPDLHSELNLSSLELGDSALYFCASSRVGRNEQFFGPGTRLTVL.

In its sample, this clone was seen once. The rearrangement links TRBV2 to TRBJ1-5; TRBD1 is a possible D gene (5 bases). Trimming took off 1 base at V and 3 bases at J, with 10 bases between the two ends. Germline values: CDR1 SNHLY, CDR2 FYNNEI. The CDR3 length is 15 residues. The CDR3 protein is CASSEEGQPNQPQHF. CDR3 coding DNA: TGTGCCAGCAGTGAAGAGGGGCAGCCCAATCAGCCCCAGCATTTT. The complete variable domain, with remaining parts taken from reference TRBV2 and TRBJ1-5, reads EPEVTQTPSHQVTQMGQEVILRCVPISNHLYFYWYRQILGQKVEFLVSFYNNEISEKSEIFDDQFSVERPDGSNFTLKIRSTKLEDSAMYFCASSEEGQPNQPQHFGDGTRLSIL.

The V gene is TRBV7-6, the J gene TRBJ2-1; perhaps TRBD2 as D (6 bases). This CDR3 is 18 amino acids long. Trimming left V 2 bases short and J 9 bases short, with 26 bases between. Looked up from germline, CDR1 is SGHVS and CDR2 is FNYEAQ. The CDR3 loop reads CASSLWYKRGPPGGEQFF. In nucleotides, the CDR3 is TGTGCCAGCAGCTTATGGTATAAACGGGGCCCCCCCGGGGGTGAGCAGTTCTTC.

The rearrangement joins TRBV5-1 to TRBJ1-4; no clear D gene. In germline, CDR1 is SGHRS, CDR2 YFSETQ. The V and J ends lost 4 bases and 3 bases respectively, with 13 bases between them. CDR3 length equals 15 residues. CDR3 nucleotides: TGCGCCAGCAGCCCAGGCCGAGCGGCTAATGAAAAACTGTTTTTT. Its protein product is CASSPGRAANEKLFF.

The chain uses TRBV2 and TRBJ2-6; D is unclear. The CDR3 contains 14 residues. V was trimmed by 8 bases and J by 1 base, leaving 9 bases between them. Germline CDR1 reads SNHLY; CDR2 reads FYNNEI. The chain's CDR3 is CASRGISGANVLTF. For the CDR3, the DNA is TGTGCCAGCCGCGGAATATCTGGGGCCAACGTCCTGACTTTC.

This sequence joins TRBV4-3 and TRBJ1-5; D perhaps matches TRBD1 (5 bases). The CDR3 sequence is 14 residues long. CDR1 is LGHNA, CDR2 YSLEER, per germline. Trimming left V 2 bases short and J 6 bases short, with 11 bases between. The CDR3 is CASSQRSQGQPQHF. In nucleotides, the CDR3 is TGCGCCAGCAGCCAACGATCCCAGGGTCAGCCCCAGCATTTT.

The V and J genes are TRBV18 and TRBJ2-2; 10 positions agree with TRBD1. The CDR3 is 16 residues long. J was trimmed by 2 bases and V by 2 bases; bases with no gene match: 2. Germline-derived CDR1 and CDR2 are KGHSH and LQKENI. CDR3 in amino acids: CASSPRDRGNTGELFF. CDR3 coding DNA: TGTGCCAGCTCACCAAGGGACAGGGGAAACACCGGGGAGCTGTTTTTT.

The chain employs TRBV25-1 and TRBJ1-6, with D perhaps TRBD1 (6 bases). The germline CDR1 and CDR2 sequences are MGHDK and SYGVNS. The CDR3 is made up of 16 amino acids. The V end lost 8 bases, the J end lost 2 bases, and 16 bases lay between the germline ends. DNA for the CDR3: TGTGCCAGCGAGATGGACAGCACTGCCTATAATTCACCCCTCCACTTT. The encoded protein is CASEMDSTAYNSPLHF.

This sequence joins TRBV30 and TRBJ2-5; 11 bases are a match to TRBD1. The germline gives CDR1 GTSNPN, CDR2 SVGIG (reference sequence). The CDR3 is 14 residues long. V gave up 2 bases and J gave up 4 bases; unmatched junction bases: 3. The CDR3 is CAWSRDRGVETQYF. The CDR3, as DNA: TGTGCCTGGAGTAGGGACAGGGGGGTAGAGACCCAGTACTTC. Full variable domain (outside the CDR3, taken from reference TRBV30 and TRBJ2-5): SQTIHQWPATLVQPVGSPLSLECTVEGTSNPNLYWYRQAAGRGLQLLFYSVGIGQISSEVPQNLSASRPQDRQFILSSKKLLLSDSGFYLCAWSRDRGVETQYFGPGTRLLVL.

Only one count was recorded for this clone. J is TRBJ2-2 and V is TRBV9; D uncertain. Germline CDR1 and CDR2: SGDLS and YYNGEE. The CDR3 totals 13 residues. Trimming shortened V by 4 bases and J by 3 bases, and 7 bases separated the two germline ends. CDR3 loop: CASSPDYTGELFF. In DNA form, the CDR3 reads TGTGCCAGCAGCCCTGACTACACCGGGGAGCTGTTTTTT.

The chain carries TRBV6-1 and TRBJ1-2, with 8 bases identical to TRBD1. The CDR3 is 17 amino acids. Germline V gene data show CDR1 as MNHNS and CDR2 as SASEGT. V shed 2 bases and J 3 bases; nucleotides not matched to a gene: 11. CDR3 loop: CASSELAGGFTYYGYTF. DNA for the CDR3: TGTGCCAGCAGTGAATTGGCAGGGGGCTTCACCTACTATGGCTACACCTTC.

The gene calls are TRBV4-3 and TRBJ1-6; D may be TRBD1 (6 bases). Germline values: CDR1 LGHNA, CDR2 YSLEER. Trimming stripped 0 bases from V and 7 bases from J, with 10 bases between. This CDR3 region has 15 residues. The CDR3 DNA reads as TGCGCCAGCAGCCAAGAAACAGGGACAAATTCACCCCTCCACTTT. Protein: CASSQETGTNSPLHF.

Details on this clone: At one end, the junction sequence differs from germline, possibly due to a read error. The genes are TRBV15 and TRBJ2-2; possibly TRBD1 for D (5 bases). This CDR3 has 14 amino acids. Germline V gives CDR1 LNHNV, CDR2 YYDKDF (reference sequence). The CDR3 DNA follows: TGTGCCACCAGCAGAGATCGGAAGGGGCTTGGTGAACGTTTT. It specifies CATSRDRKGLGERF.

In this sample, this clone turned up a few times. V gene TRBV5-4 combines with J gene TRBJ2-7; D is undetermined. V gave up 1 base and J gave up 5 bases, with 13 bases separating them. Germline CDR1 SGHNT, CDR2 YYREEE (reference sequence). The CDR3 loop spans 14 amino acids. The CDR3 region is CASSLNVLGHEQYF. CDR3 sequence (DNA): TGTGCCAGCAGCTTGAATGTTCTTGGGCACGAGCAGTACTTC. The whole variable domain, remainder taken from reference TRBV5-4 and TRBJ2-7, is ETGVTQSPTHLIKTRGQQVTLRCSSQSGHNTVSWYQQALGQGPQFIFQYYREEENGRGNFPPRFSGLQFPNYSSELNVNALELDDSALYLCASSLNVLGHEQYFGPGTRLTVT.